These T cell receptor beta chains were read from a single sample in a study of blood T cell repertoires in COVID-19. The data were produced by immunoSEQ multiplex PCR, yet TCRdb's version contains in-frame clones alone and is incomplete. The sample lists some 260,000 clones, around 84% occurring once. Sequencing input: PBMCs or T cells enriched from blood (not recorded which). The receptors stem from a man aged 25-45 years with acute COVID-19. Each CDR3 is given with its conserved first and last residue. The D gene is left open where the match is weak. The size entry is marked missing in some rows and otherwise reads once, few, many or a size class.

clone_size	v_call	d_call	j_call	cdr3_nt	cdr3_aa
-	TRBV29-1	TRBD2	TRBJ2-1	TGCAGCGTGTTACTAGCGGAGCAGTTCTTC	CSVLLAEQFF
-	TRBV18	TRBD2	TRBJ2-1	TGTGCCAGCTCACCCGAAGGACTAGCGGGAGGGGTTGAGCAGTTCTTC	CASSPEGLAGGVEQFF
-	TRBV29-1	TRBD1	TRBJ1-1	TGCAGCATAGGGACAGGGAGGTTCACTGAAGCTTTCTTT	CSIGTGRFTEAFF
-	TRBV2	-	TRBJ2-5	TGTGCCAGCAGTGAGCCCGGCGGTTGGTACCAAGAGACCCAGTACTTC	CASSEPGGWYQETQYF
-	TRBV5-1	-	TRBJ1-6	TGCGCCAGCAAGACGGGAGGCGCGGGAGGGTCACCCCTCCACTTT	CASKTGGAGGSPLHF
-	TRBV6-4	TRBD1	TRBJ2-2	TGTGCCAGCAGTGACGGGACAGGGAACACCGGGGAGCTGTTTTTT	CASSDGTGNTGELFF
-	TRBV3-1/TRBV3-2	TRBD2	TRBJ2-5	TGTGCCAGCAGCGACACTAGCGGGGGGGCCTACCAAGAGACCCAGTACTTC	CASSDTSGGAYQETQYF
-	TRBV5-1	-	TRBJ1-6	TGCGCCAGCAGCAATGCAGGGTTTGATTCACCCCTCCACTTT	CASSNAGFDSPLHF
once	TRBV7-2	-	TRBJ1-5	TGTGCCAGCAGCCCGACAGTGGGGGCGGGCGTCGGCGGTCAGCCCCAGCATTTT	CASSPTVGAGVGGQPQHF
-	TRBV5-6	TRBD1	TRBJ2-1	TGTGCCAGCAGTCCTCCGGGACAGGCCTACAATGAGCAGTTCTTC	CASSPPGQAYNEQFF
-	TRBV28	-	TRBJ1-1	TGTGCCAGCAGTTTGAGGGTACTCGAAGCTTTCTTT	CASSLRVLEAFF
-	TRBV5-4	-	TRBJ1-2	TGTGCCAGCAGCCCCAGGGTTGGGGACTATGGCTACACCTTC	CASSPRVGDYGYTF
-	TRBV7-8	TRBD2	TRBJ2-2	TGTGCCAGCAGCGTCGGACTAGCGGCGGGGACCGGGGAGCTGTTTTTT	CASSVGLAAGTGELFF
-	TRBV6-2/TRBV6-3	TRBD2	TRBJ2-3	TGTGCCAGCAGTTTAGCGGGAGGGGGAGATACGCAGTATTTT	CASSLAGGGDTQYF
-	TRBV9	-	TRBJ2-6	TGTGCCAGCAGCGTAGGGGCGGGCTCTGGGGCCAACGTCCTGACTTTC	CASSVGAGSGANVLTF
-	TRBV10-2	-	TRBJ1-3	TGCGCCAGCAGTGAGTCAGGTCTGGGGGCCCGAAACACCATATATTTT	CASSESGLGARNTIYF
-	TRBV5-5	TRBD1	TRBJ1-6	TGTGCCAGCAGCTTCGGGACAGGCGATAATTCACCCCTCCACTTT	CASSFGTGDNSPLHF
-	TRBV19	-	TRBJ1-5	TGTGCGGCGGCGACCGAGAGGAATCAGCCCCAGCATTTT	CAAATERNQPQHF
-	TRBV28	-	TRBJ1-5	TGTGCCAGCAGTTTCCCCACAGGGATACAGCCCCAGCATTTT	CASSFPTGIQPQHF
-	TRBV6-5	-	TRBJ1-1	TGTGCCAGCAGACCCCGAAGGGGGAACACTGAAGCTTTCTTT	CASRPRRGNTEAFF
-	TRBV21-1	-	TRBJ2-4	TGTGCCACCACAACCGGGACTAGCGAACTAAACATTCAGTACTTC	CATTTGTSELNIQYF
-	TRBV14	-	TRBJ1-3	TGTGCCAGCAGCCAAGTGCTCGGTGGAAACACCATATATTTT	CASSQVLGGNTIYF
once	TRBV19	-	TRBJ2-5	TGTGCCAGAGATGGCCGCGGCCGAGAGACTAGGGAGACCCAGTACTTC	CARDGRGRETRETQYF
-	TRBV6-5	TRBD2	TRBJ2-4	TGTGCCAGCAGACCAGCAAGCGGGGTGCCAAACATTCAGTACTTC	CASRPASGVPNIQYF
few	TRBV5-4	-	TRBJ1-2	TGTGCCAGCAGCTTGGCAGGGGTGGAGGGCTACACCTTC	CASSLAGVEGYTF
-	TRBV9	-	TRBJ2-3	TGTGCCAGCAGCCCTGGCTGGCGGACTAGCACAGATACGCAGTATTTT	CASSPGWRTSTDTQYF
-	TRBV28	-	TRBJ1-2	TGTGCCAGCAGTTTTGGAGCGATTCACTATGGCTACACCTTC	CASSFGAIHYGYTF
-	TRBV5-6	-	TRBJ1-5	TGTGCCAGCAGCTTCGGACAGAGTAATCAGCCCCAGCATTTT	CASSFGQSNQPQHF
-	TRBV11-2	TRBD1	TRBJ1-6	TGTGCCAGCACCTTTAGGACAGGGATAACTAATTCACCCCTCCACTTT	CASTFRTGITNSPLHF
-	TRBV5-1	-	TRBJ2-3	TGCGCCAGCAGCGAAGGGACGGGAGACACAGATACGCAGTATTTT	CASSEGTGDTDTQYF
-	TRBV9	TRBD1	TRBJ2-4	TGTGCCAGCAGCTCTCCCGGGACAGGGGGAAACATTCAGTACTTC	CASSSPGTGGNIQYF
-	TRBV5-4	TRBD2	TRBJ2-5	TGTGCCAGCAGCCTACGGACTAGCGGGAGAGAGTCCCAGTACTTC	CASSLRTSGRESQYF
-	TRBV24-1	-	TRBJ2-3	TGTGCCACCAGTGAGGCCGGGGGACCGTACACAGATACGCAGTATTTT	CATSEAGGPYTDTQYF
-	TRBV30	-	TRBJ2-1	TGTGCCTGGACTGAGCGATACAATGAGCAGTTCTTC	CAWTERYNEQFF
-	TRBV14	-	TRBJ1-2	TGTGCCAGCAGCCACGGACAGAGCTACTATGGCTACACCTTC	CASSHGQSYYGYTF
once	TRBV6-4	TRBD2	TRBJ2-3	TGTGCCAGCAGTGAGTGGGGGAGGGCCGCAGATACGCAGTATTTT	CASSEWGRAADTQYF
-	TRBV30	-	TRBJ2-3	TGTGCCTGGAGGTACTCGGGTGCCGCAGATACGCAGTATTTT	CAWRYSGAADTQYF
-	TRBV28	TRBD1	TRBJ1-2	TGTGCCAGCGCTGACTTCCAGGGGGCGCGTGGCTACACCTTC	CASADFQGARGYTF
many	TRBV14	TRBD1	TRBJ1-2	TGTGCCAGCAGCAGACAGGGGGCTGGCTATGGCTACACCTTC	CASSRQGAGYGYTF
-	TRBV24-1	TRBD2	TRBJ2-1	TGTGCCACCAGTGAATATCCTAGCGGGAGCATTTTCTATGAGCAGTTCTTC	CATSEYPSGSIFYEQFF
-	TRBV28	TRBD1	TRBJ2-5	TGTGCCAGCACCAGGACAGGGGAGGGAGTAGGGACCCAGTACTTC	CASTRTGEGVGTQYF
-	TRBV4-2	TRBD2	TRBJ2-1	TGTGCCAGCAGCCCTAGCGGGGAGTGGAATGAGCAGTTCTTC	CASSPSGEWNEQFF
-	TRBV29-1	TRBD1	TRBJ2-1	TGCAGCGTTGAAGGGGATGGTAGGACAGGGGCGTACAATGAGCAGTTCTTC	CSVEGDGRTGAYNEQFF
-	TRBV7-3	TRBD2	TRBJ2-1	TGTGCCAGCAGCCAAAACTTAGCGGGCGGAACCGAGCAGTTCTTC	CASSQNLAGGTEQFF
-	TRBV6-2/TRBV6-3	-	TRBJ1-3	TGTGCCAGCAGTTACACCCCGGAGTACTCTGGAAACACCATATATTTT	CASSYTPEYSGNTIYF
-	TRBV7-6	-	TRBJ1-3	TGTGCCAGCAGCCCTAACAGGGGAAACACCATATATTTT	CASSPNRGNTIYF
-	TRBV24-1	TRBD2	TRBJ2-1	TGTGCCACCAGTGACGGACTAGCCCTACCCTACAATGAGCAGTTCTTC	CATSDGLALPYNEQFF
-	TRBV10-2	-	TRBJ1-5	TGCGCCAGCAGTGCTACAGCCCATCAGCCCCAGCATTTT	CASSATAHQPQHF
-	TRBV15	-	TRBJ1-2	TGTGCCACCAGCAGAGAGTCAGGTTATAACTATGGCTACACCTTC	CATSRESGYNYGYTF
-	TRBV6-1	-	TRBJ2-1	TGTGCCAGCAGTGAATTCCCCAGGGAGCAGTTCTTC	CASSEFPREQFF
-	TRBV11-2	-	TRBJ1-2	TGTGCCAGCAGCTTAGCAGGGGACGACTATGGCTACACCTTC	CASSLAGDDYGYTF
-	TRBV6-5	-	TRBJ2-2	TGTGCCAGCAGACTCTCGGGACTTTACGGGGAGCTGTTTTTT	CASRLSGLYGELFF
-	TRBV5-1	TRBD2	TRBJ2-3	TGTGCCAGCAGCCCGGGGACTAGCGCAGATACGCAGTATTTT	CASSPGTSADTQYF
-	TRBV18	-	TRBJ2-5	TGTGCCAGCTCACAGCAGCAGGGCCAGGAGACCCAGTACTTC	CASSQQQGQETQYF
many	TRBV5-1	TRBD2	TRBJ2-3	TGTGCCAGCAGCTTGGTACCGCTAGCGGGAGGGCAACAAGATACGCAGTATTTT	CASSLVPLAGGQQDTQYF
-	TRBV7-9	-	TRBJ2-2	TGTGCCGGAACGGGACAACTCCCTCTTGGGACCGGGGAGCTGTTTTTT	CAGTGQLPLGTGELFF
-	TRBV27	TRBD1	TRBJ1-5	TGTGCCAGCAGGCCCGGGACAGAATATCAGCCCCAGCATTTT	CASRPGTEYQPQHF